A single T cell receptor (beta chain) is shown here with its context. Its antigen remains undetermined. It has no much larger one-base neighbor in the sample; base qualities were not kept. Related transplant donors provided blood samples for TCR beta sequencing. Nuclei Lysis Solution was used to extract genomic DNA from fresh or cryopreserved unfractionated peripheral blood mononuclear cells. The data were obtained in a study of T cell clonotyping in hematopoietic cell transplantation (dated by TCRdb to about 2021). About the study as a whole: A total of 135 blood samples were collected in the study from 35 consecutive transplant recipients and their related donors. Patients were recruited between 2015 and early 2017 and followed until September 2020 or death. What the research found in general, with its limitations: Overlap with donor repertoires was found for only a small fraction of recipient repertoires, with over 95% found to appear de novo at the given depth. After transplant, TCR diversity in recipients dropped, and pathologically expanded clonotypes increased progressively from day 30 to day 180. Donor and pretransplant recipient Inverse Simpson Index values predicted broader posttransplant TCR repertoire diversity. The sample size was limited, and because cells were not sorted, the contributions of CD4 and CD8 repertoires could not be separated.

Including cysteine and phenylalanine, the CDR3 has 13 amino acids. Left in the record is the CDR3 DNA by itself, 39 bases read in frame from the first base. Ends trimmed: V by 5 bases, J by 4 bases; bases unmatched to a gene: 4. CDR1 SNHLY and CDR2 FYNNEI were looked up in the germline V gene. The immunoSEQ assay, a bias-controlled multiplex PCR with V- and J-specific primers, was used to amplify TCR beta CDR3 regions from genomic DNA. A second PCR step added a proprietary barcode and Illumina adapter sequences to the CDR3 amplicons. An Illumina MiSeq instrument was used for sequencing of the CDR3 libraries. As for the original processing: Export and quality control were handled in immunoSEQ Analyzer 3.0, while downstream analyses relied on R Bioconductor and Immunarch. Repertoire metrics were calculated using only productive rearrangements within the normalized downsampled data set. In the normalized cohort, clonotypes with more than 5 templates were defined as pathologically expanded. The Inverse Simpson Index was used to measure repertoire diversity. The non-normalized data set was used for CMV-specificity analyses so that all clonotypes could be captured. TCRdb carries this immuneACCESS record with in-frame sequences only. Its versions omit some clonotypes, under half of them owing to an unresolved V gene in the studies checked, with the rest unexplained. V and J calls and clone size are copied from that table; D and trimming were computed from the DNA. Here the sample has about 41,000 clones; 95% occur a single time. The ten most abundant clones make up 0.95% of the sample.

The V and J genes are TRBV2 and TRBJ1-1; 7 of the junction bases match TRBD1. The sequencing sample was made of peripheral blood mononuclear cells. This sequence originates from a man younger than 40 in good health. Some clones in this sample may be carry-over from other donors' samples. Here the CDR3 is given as CASSQGEGTEAFF. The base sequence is TGTGCCAGCAGTCAGGGGGAGGGCACTGAAGCTTTCTTT. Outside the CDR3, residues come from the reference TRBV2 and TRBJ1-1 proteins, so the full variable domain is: EPEVTQTPSHQVTQMGQEVILRCVPISNHLYFYWYRQILGQKVEFLVSFYNNEISEKSEIFDDQFSVERPDGSNFTLKIRSTKLEDSAMYFCASSQGEGTEAFFGQGTRLTVV.